This passage covers 19 T cell receptor beta chains from one sample sequenced in a study of blood T cell repertoires in COVID-19. Sequencing was performed with immunoSEQ multiplex PCR; in TCRdb, only in-frame clones are kept and a portion is missing. The table includes 85,000 to 130,000 clones, about 80% detected once. Sequenced sample: peripheral blood. The receptors shown here come from a woman of 80 years or more with active or convalescent COVID-19.

This rearrangement joins TRBV4-1 to TRBJ1-3; TRBD1 agrees at 7 bases. This CDR3 region has 16 residues. The germline V gene has CDR1 MGHRA and CDR2 YSYEKL. Unmatched junction bases numbered 5, after V lost 1 base and J lost 2 bases. The CDR3 is CASSQGQGRAGNTIYF. CDR3 nucleotide sequence: TGCGCCAGCAGCCAAGGACAGGGACGGGCTGGAAACACCATATATTTT.

This chain connects TRBV2 to TRBJ2-7; maybe TRBD2 (5 bases). The CDR3 sequence is 16 residues long. V dropped 0 bases and J dropped 5 bases, with 17 bases sitting between them. Germline V gene sequence: CDR1 SNHLY, CDR2 FYNNEI. This CDR3 is CASSEAEATILNEQYF. The CDR3 coding sequence is TGTGCCAGCAGTGAAGCGGAGGCTACCATCCTGAACGAGCAGTACTTC.

With respect to this clone: Compared with germline, one end of the junction differs, possibly owing to a read error. The chain combines TRBV28 with TRBJ1-1, with D possibly TRBD1 on 5 matching bases. The CDR3 has 14 residues. Germline lookup yields CDR1 MDHEN and CDR2 SYDVKM. Here the CDR3 DNA reads TGCCAACAGTACCCTACAGGAAAGAACACTGAAGCTTTCTTT. As protein: CQQYPTGKNTEAFF.

The chain has TRBV11-2 and TRBJ2-7; D not certain. Trimming shortened V by 0 bases and J by 4 bases, and 10 bases separated the two germline ends. Germline values: CDR1 SGHAT, CDR2 FQNNGV. The CDR3 contains 14 residues. The DNA for the CDR3 is TGTGCCAGCAGCTTAGATTTTCAGGTTTACGAGCAGTACTTC. Translation gives CASSLDFQVYEQYF.

This chain connects TRBV4-2 to TRBJ2-7; TRBD1 agrees at 10 bases. Trimming removed 4 bases from V and 3 bases from J; junction bases left unmatched: 3. The length of the CDR3 is 14 residues. Germline CDR1 reads LGHNA; CDR2 reads YNFKEQ. CDR3 bases: TGTGCCAGCAGCCCAGGACAGGGGGACTACGAGCAGTACTTC. Its protein is CASSPGQGDYEQYF.

This sequence joins TRBV6-5 and TRBJ1-2; the match to TRBD1 covers 8 bases. CDR3 length: 15 residues. After removal of 6 bases from V and 0 bases from J, the junction contained 6 bases not matched to a gene. CDR1 and CDR2 (germline): MNHEY, SVGAGI. The CDR3 is CASSQVQGANYGYTF. The CDR3, as DNA: TGTGCCAGCAGCCAAGTACAGGGGGCTAACTATGGCTACACCTTC.

The genes are TRBV19 and TRBJ2-1, with 15 positions matching TRBD2. The germline CDR1 and CDR2 sequences are LNHDA and SQIVND (reference sequence). With V trimmed by 4 bases and J by 0 bases, 1 base remained unmatched. The CDR3 is 17 amino acids. CDR3 nucleotide sequence: TGTGCCAGTAGTAGGACTAGCGGGGGGGACTCCTACAATGAGCAGTTCTTC. This translates into CASSRTSGGDSYNEQFF. Full variable domain (remainder filled in from reference TRBV19 and TRBJ2-1): DGGITQSPKYLFRKEGQNVTLSCEQNLNHDAMYWYRQDPGQGLRLIYYSQIVNDFQKGDIAEGYSVSREKKESFPLTVTSAQKNPTAFYLCASSRTSGGDSYNEQFFGPGTRLTVL.

The V and J genes are TRBV5-1 and TRBJ2-3, with D perhaps matching TRBD2 (5 bases). This CDR3 comprises 13 residues. The germline V gene encodes CDR1 SGHRS and CDR2 YFSETQ. The germline V and J ends were trimmed by 3 bases and 5 bases, with 10 bases remaining between them. CDR3 residues: CASSSTSKDTQYF. The CDR3 bases are TGCGCCAGCAGCTCAACTAGTAAAGATACGCAGTATTTT.

The rearrangement joins TRBV2 to TRBJ1-1; D not resolved. The CDR3 sequence is 14 residues long. V was clipped by 4 bases and J by 0 bases, with 9 bases between them. CDR1 is SNHLY and CDR2 is FYNNEI in the germline V gene. The chain's CDR3 is CASSGSGLNTEAFF. The CDR3 nucleotides read TGTGCCAGCAGTGGATCAGGATTGAACACTGAAGCTTTCTTT. Supplemented by reference TRBV2 and TRBJ1-1, the full variable domain reads EPEVTQTPSHQVTQMGQEVILRCVPISNHLYFYWYRQILGQKVEFLVSFYNNEISEKSEIFDDQFSVERPDGSNFTLKIRSTKLEDSAMYFCASSGSGLNTEAFFGQGTRLTVV.

This chain connects TRBV5-1 to TRBJ2-3; 8 bases map to TRBD1. This CDR3 has 16 residues. V gave up 0 bases and J gave up 1 base; unmatched junction bases: 4. Germline loops: CDR1 SGHRS, CDR2 YFSETQ. CDR3 nucleotides: TGCGCCAGCAGCTTGGATGGGACAGGTCGCACAGATACGCAGTATTTT. It codes for CASSLDGTGRTDTQYF.

The CDR3 spells CASSPNQGNTEAFF. Here the CDR3 DNA reads TGTGCCAGCAGCCCGAACCAGGGAAACACTGAAGCTTTCTTT. The chain combines TRBV9 with TRBJ1-1, with TRBD1 as a possible D gene (5 bases). The CDR3 contains 14 residues. Germline-derived CDR1 and CDR2 are SGDLS and YYNGEE. The V end lost 4 bases, the J end lost 2 bases, and 12 bases lay between the germline ends.

The chain couples TRBV11-2 to TRBJ1-6; D is perhaps TRBD1 (6 bases). Germline assignment: CDR1 SGHAT and CDR2 FQNNGV. The V end was cut by 3 bases, the J end by 9 bases, with 15 bases between. This CDR3 comprises 15 residues. CDR3 protein: CASSFSQGLASPLHF. The CDR3 DNA reads as TGTGCCAGCAGCTTCTCGCAGGGGTTGGCTTCACCCCTCCACTTT. Full variable domain (outside the CDR3, taken from reference TRBV11-2 and TRBJ1-6): EAGVAQSPRYKIIEKRQSVAFWCNPISGHATLYWYQQILGQGPKLLIQFQNNGVVDDSQLPKDRFSAERLKGVDSTLKIQPAKLEDSAVYLCASSFSQGLASPLHFGNGTRLTVT.

The CDR3 is CASSSGIGHPGNTEAFF. CDR3 sequence (DNA): TGTGCCAGCAGCTCAGGAATTGGACACCCTGGGAACACTGAAGCTTTCTTT. The chain joins TRBV11-2 to TRBJ1-1; D might be TRBD1 (5 bases). The V end was cut by 4 bases, the J end by 1 base, with 19 bases between. Germline V lookup: CDR1 SGHAT, CDR2 FQNNGV. This CDR3 is 17 amino acids long.

This clone has a count of ten or more. The chain combines TRBV5-6 with TRBJ2-1; D remains unclear. This CDR3 region has 15 residues. Germline V gives CDR1 SGHDT, CDR2 YYEEEE. Trimming left V 5 bases short and J 3 bases short, with 15 bases between. CDR3 amino acids: CASRRVTEYYNEQFF. CDR3 DNA sequence: TGTGCCAGCAGGAGAGTAACAGAATACTACAATGAGCAGTTCTTC. Full variable domain (rest looked up from reference TRBV5-6 and TRBJ2-1): DAGVTQSPTHLIKTRGQQVTLRCSPKSGHDTVSWYQQALGQGPQFIFQYYEEEERQRGNFPDRFSGHQFPNYSSELNVNALLLGDSALYLCASRRVTEYYNEQFFGPGTRLTVL.

This rearrangement joins TRBV4-2 to TRBJ1-5; 9 bases line up with TRBD1. The V gene end was trimmed by 3 bases and the J gene end by 0 bases; junction bases not matched to a gene: 18. Germline V gives CDR1 LGHNA, CDR2 YNFKEQ. CDR3 length equals 21 residues. CDR3: CASSQLYAGTGTTYSNQPQHF. The CDR3 DNA follows: TGTGCCAGCAGCCAGCTCTATGCCGGGACAGGGACCACTTATAGCAATCAGCCCCAGCATTTT.

With respect to this clone: Other DNA sequences in this specimen translate into the identical CDR3. The chain employs TRBV7-9 and TRBJ1-2; D is perhaps TRBD1 (5 bases). Trimming removed 0 bases at V and 8 bases at J, with 13 bases between. The CDR3 is 14 amino acids. Germline CDR1 reads SEHNR; CDR2 reads FQNEAQ (reference sequence). Here the CDR3 DNA reads TGTGCCAGCAGCTTAGCGCTGCAGGGAAAGGGCTACACCTTC. Translation gives CASSLALQGKGYTF.

The chain couples TRBV4-3 to TRBJ2-2; 8 bases line up with TRBD1. The germline gives CDR1 LGHNA, CDR2 YSLEER. J gave up 5 bases and V 2 bases, and 10 bases lay outside the gene matches. The CDR3 runs 17 residues. The chain's CDR3 is CASSQSGQGSATGELFF. CDR3 in DNA: TGCGCCAGCAGCCAATCTGGACAGGGATCCGCTACCGGGGAGCTGTTTTTT.

This chain links TRBV7-9 with TRBJ1-1; 8 bases fit TRBD1. CDR3 length: 15 residues. Germline V gene lookup returns CDR1 SEHNR and CDR2 FQNEAQ (reference sequence). The V gene end was trimmed by 5 bases and the J gene end by 4 bases; junction bases not matched to a gene: 9. CDR3 residues: CASSGKTGAGTEAFF. DNA of the CDR3: TGTGCCAGCAGCGGAAAGACAGGGGCGGGCACTGAAGCTTTCTTT.

The CDR3 DNA sequence: TGTGCCAGCAGCCAGGGGACTATGCGGGGGCCTCGGGGCTACAATGAGCAGTTCTTC. It is translated as CASSQGTMRGPRGYNEQFF. J is TRBJ2-1 and V is TRBV7-9; possible D gene TRBD2, 7 bases. Germline values: CDR1 SEHNR, CDR2 FQNEAQ (reference sequence). The V end lost 5 bases, the J end lost 3 bases, and 26 bases lay between the germline ends. This CDR3 spans 19 amino acids.